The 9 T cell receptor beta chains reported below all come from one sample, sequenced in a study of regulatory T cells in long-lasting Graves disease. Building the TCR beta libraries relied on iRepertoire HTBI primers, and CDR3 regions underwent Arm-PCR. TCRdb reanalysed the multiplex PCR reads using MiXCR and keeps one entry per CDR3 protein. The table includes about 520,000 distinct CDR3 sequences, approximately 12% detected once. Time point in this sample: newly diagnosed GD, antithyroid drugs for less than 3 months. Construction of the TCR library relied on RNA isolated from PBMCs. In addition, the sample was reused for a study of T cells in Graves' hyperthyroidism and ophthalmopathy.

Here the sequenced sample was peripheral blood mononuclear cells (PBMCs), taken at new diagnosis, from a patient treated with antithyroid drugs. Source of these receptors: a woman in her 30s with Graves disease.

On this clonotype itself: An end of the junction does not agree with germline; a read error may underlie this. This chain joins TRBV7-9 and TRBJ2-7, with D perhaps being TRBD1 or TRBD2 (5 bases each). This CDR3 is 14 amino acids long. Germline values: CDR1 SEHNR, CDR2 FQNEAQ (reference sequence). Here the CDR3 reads CASSLSGTSSEQYF. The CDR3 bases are TGTGCCAGCAGCTTATCCGGGACCTCCTCCGAGCAGTACTTC.

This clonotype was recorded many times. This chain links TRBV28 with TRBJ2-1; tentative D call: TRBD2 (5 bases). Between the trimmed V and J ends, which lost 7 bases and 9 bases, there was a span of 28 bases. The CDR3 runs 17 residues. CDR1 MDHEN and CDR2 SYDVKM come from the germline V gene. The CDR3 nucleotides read TGTGCCAGCATCCCTAGCCCAGCTAGTTCCCCCGAGGGTGAGCAGTTCTTC. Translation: CASIPSPASSPEGEQFF.

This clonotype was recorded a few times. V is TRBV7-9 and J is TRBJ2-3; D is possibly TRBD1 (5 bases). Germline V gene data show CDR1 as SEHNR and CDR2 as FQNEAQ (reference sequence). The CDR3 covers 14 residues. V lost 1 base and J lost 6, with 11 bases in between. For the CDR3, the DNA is TGTGCCAGCAGCTTAGTTAAAGGGGCCGATACGCAGTATTTT. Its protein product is CASSLVKGADTQYF.

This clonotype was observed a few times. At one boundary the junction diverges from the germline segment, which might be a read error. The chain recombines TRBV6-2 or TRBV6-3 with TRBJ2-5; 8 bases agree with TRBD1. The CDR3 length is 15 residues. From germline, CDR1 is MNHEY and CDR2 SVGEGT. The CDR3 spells CASGYPGGYQETQYF. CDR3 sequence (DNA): TGTGCCAGCGGTTACCCAGGGGGCTACCAAGAGACCCAGTACTTC.

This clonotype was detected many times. CDR3 coding DNA: TGTGCCACCAGTGATTTCATATACCTCAGGGATTCCTACGAGCAGTACTTC. Translated: CATSDFIYLRDSYEQYF. The chain links TRBV24-1 to TRBJ2-7; possible D gene TRBD1, 5 bases. The V gene's germline CDR1 is KGHDR and CDR2 SFDVKD. The CDR3 loop spans 17 amino acids. The V end was cut by 1 base, the J end by 1 base, with 16 bases between.

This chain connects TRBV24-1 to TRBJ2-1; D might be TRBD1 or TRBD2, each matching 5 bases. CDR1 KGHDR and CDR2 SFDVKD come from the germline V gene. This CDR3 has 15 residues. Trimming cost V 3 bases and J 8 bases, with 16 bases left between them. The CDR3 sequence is CATSDQKRGTDEQFF. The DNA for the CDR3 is TGTGCCACCAGTGATCAGAAGAGAGGGACGGATGAGCAGTTCTTC.

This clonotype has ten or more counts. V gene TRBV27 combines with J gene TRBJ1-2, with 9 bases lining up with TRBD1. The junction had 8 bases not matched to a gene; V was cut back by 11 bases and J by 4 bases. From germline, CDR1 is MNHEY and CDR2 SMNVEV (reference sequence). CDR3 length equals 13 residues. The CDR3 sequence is CAARQGVGYGYTF. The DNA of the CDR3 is TGTGCCGCAAGACAGGGGGTAGGCTATGGCTACACCTTC.

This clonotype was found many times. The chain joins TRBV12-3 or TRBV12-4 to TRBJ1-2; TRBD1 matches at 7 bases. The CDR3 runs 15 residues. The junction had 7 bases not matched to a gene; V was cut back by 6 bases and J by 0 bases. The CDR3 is CASSFRQGPNYGYTF. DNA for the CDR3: TGTGCCAGCAGCTTTAGACAGGGACCTAACTATGGCTACACCTTC.

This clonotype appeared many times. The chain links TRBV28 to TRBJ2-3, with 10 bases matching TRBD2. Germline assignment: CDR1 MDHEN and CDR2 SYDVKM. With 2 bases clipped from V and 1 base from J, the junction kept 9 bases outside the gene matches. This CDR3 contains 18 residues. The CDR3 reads CASSLHSGRHKRTDTQYF. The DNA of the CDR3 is TGTGCCAGCAGTTTACATAGCGGGAGGCACAAACGCACAGATACGCAGTATTTT.